These 10 T cell receptor beta chains were all obtained from the same sample, sequenced in a study of T cell clones after liver transplantation. Measured with immunoSEQ multiplex PCR; TCRdb has only the in-frame clones, and not every one. The sample carries around 20,000 clones, around 87% recorded once. Sequences were derived from CD8+ T cells from blood, sampled approximately 3.5 years after liver transplant. All receptors derive from a human patient who received a liver transplant. Part of the T cells may come from the graft donor.

This clone occurred once. The chain employs TRBV27 and TRBJ1-5; D is possibly TRBD1 (5 bases). CDR3 length: 15 residues. From germline, CDR1 is MNHEY and CDR2 SMNVEV (reference sequence). V was cut by 1 base and J by 2 bases, with 9 bases left in between. The CDR3 loop reads CASSLWGGGNQPQHF. The CDR3 bases are TGTGCCAGCAGTTTATGGGGGGGAGGCAATCAGCCCCAGCATTTT.

The chain carries TRBV9 and TRBJ2-7, with 7 bases fitting TRBD1. The CDR3 is 15 residues long. V shed 3 bases, J shed 4 bases, and the junction held 10 bases outside the gene matches. Looked up from germline, CDR1 is SGDLS and CDR2 is YYNGEE. CDR3 sequence (DNA): TGTGCCAGCAGCGAGGGGGCCCCAATGAAATACGAGCAGTACTTC. As protein: CASSEGAPMKYEQYF.

This chain connects TRBV7-6 to TRBJ1-1, with D hard to call. The germline V gene has CDR1 SGHVS and CDR2 FNYEAQ. The CDR3 runs 14 residues. V dropped 2 bases and J dropped 0 bases, with 7 bases sitting between them. This CDR3 reads CASSLTGMNTEAFF. The CDR3 DNA sequence: TGTGCCAGCAGCTTAACGGGAATGAACACTGAAGCTTTCTTT. Supplemented by reference TRBV7-6 and TRBJ1-1, the full variable domain reads GAGVSQSPRYKVTKRGQDVALRCDPISGHVSLYWYRQALGQGPEFLTYFNYEAQQDKSGLPNDRFSAERPEGSISTLTIQRTEQRDSAMYRCASSLTGMNTEAFFGQGTRLTVV.

The chain couples TRBV11-2 to TRBJ2-1; D is perhaps TRBD1 or TRBD2 (6 bases each). Trimming shortened V by 3 bases and J by 10 bases, and 19 bases separated the two germline ends. The CDR3 has 15 amino acids. Germline CDR1 and CDR2: SGHAT and FQNNGV. The CDR3 DNA reads TGTGCCAGCAGCTTCGGGACTCCCCTTACAGGGGAGCAGTTCTTC. Its translation: CASSFGTPLTGEQFF. Full variable domain (missing parts from reference TRBV11-2 and TRBJ2-1): EAGVAQSPRYKIIEKRQSVAFWCNPISGHATLYWYQQILGQGPKLLIQFQNNGVVDDSQLPKDRFSAERLKGVDSTLKIQPAKLEDSAVYLCASSFGTPLTGEQFFGPGTRLTVL.

By sample fraction, this clone is medium-sized (0.01 to 0.1%). V is TRBV10-3 and J is TRBJ1-2, with D uncertain. V gave up 2 bases and J gave up 3 bases, with 4 bases separating them. This CDR3 has 12 amino acids. Germline CDR1 reads ENHRY; CDR2 reads SYGVKD. CDR3 sequence (DNA): TGTGCCATCAGTGAGGGAGACTATGGCTACACCTTC. Its translation: CAISEGDYGYTF.

The rearrangement links TRBV9 to TRBJ1-1, with D unresolved. V was cut by 3 bases and J by 1 base, with 19 bases left in between. The germline gives CDR1 SGDLS, CDR2 YYNGEE. This CDR3 spans 17 amino acids. CDR3 DNA sequence: TGTGCCAGCAGCGACAACCCCAGACAAGACACGAACACTGAAGCTTTCTTT. As protein: CASSDNPRQDTNTEAFF.

The CDR3 nucleotides read TGTGCCAGCAGTCCCCGGACAGTTGCCTATGGCTACACCTTC. Protein sequence: CASSPRTVAYGYTF. The chain employs TRBV28 and TRBJ1-2, with D maybe TRBD1 (6 bases). The CDR3 runs to 14 residues. V lost 5 bases and J 4 bases, leaving 14 bases between the germline ends. Per the germline V gene, CDR1 is MDHEN and CDR2 is SYDVKM.

This clone was seen a single time. V and J are TRBV27 and TRBJ2-5; 13 bases align to TRBD2. V lost 3 bases to trimming and J lost 2 bases; unmatched junction nucleotides: 12. This CDR3 is 19 amino acids long. The germline V gene encodes CDR1 MNHEY and CDR2 SMNVEV (reference sequence). The CDR3 loop reads CASSFHSPGTSGEQETQYF. DNA for the CDR3: TGTGCCAGCAGTTTTCACAGTCCCGGGACTAGCGGGGAACAAGAGACCCAGTACTTC.

Only a few counts were recorded for this clone. V gene TRBV9 combines with J gene TRBJ2-6; the D is unclear. Germline V gives CDR1 SGDLS, CDR2 YYNGEE. The CDR3 spans 15 residues. V dropped 0 bases and J dropped 1 base, with 5 bases sitting between them. This CDR3 reads CASSVEGSGANVLTF. CDR3 bases: TGTGCCAGCAGCGTAGAGGGTTCTGGGGCCAACGTCCTGACTTTC.

J is TRBJ2-5 and V is TRBV28; no clear D gene. Trimming pared 3 bases from V and 5 bases from J, leaving 19 bases between. The CDR3 extends over 16 amino acids. Germline CDR1 reads MDHEN; CDR2 reads SYDVKM. As DNA, the CDR3 is TGTGCCAGCAGTTTTTATGACTGGCGCGCTCGTGAGACCCAGTACTTC. As protein: CASSFYDWRARETQYF.